The 27 T cell receptor beta chains presented below share a single source sample, sequenced in a study of control samples from healthy donors and cancer patients. Generated by immunoSEQ multiplex PCR, the TCRdb table keeps only in-frame clones and is missing some. The sample lists fewer than 500,000 clones, over 75% occurring once. The sequencing input was PBMCs. These TCRs come from a middle-aged man with head and neck cancer.

The chain combines TRBV13 with TRBJ2-5; 8 bases fit TRBD2. Germline CDR1 and CDR2: PRHDT and FYEKMQ (reference sequence). V shed 1 base and J 5 bases; nucleotides not matched to a gene: 6. The CDR3 has 15 residues. Here the CDR3 reads CASSLAGGFVETQYF. The CDR3 nucleotides read TGTGCCAGCAGCTTAGCGGGAGGGTTCGTGGAGACCCAGTACTTC.

The CDR3 is CASSQDRANYGYTF. CDR3 bases: TGCGCCAGCAGCCAGGACAGGGCGAACTATGGCTACACCTTC. This sequence joins TRBV5-1 and TRBJ1-2, with 8 bases identical to TRBD1. Looked up from germline, CDR1 is SGHRS and CDR2 is YFSETQ. The CDR3 has 14 amino acids. V was clipped by 4 bases and J by 2 bases; unmatched bases: 4. Using reference TRBV5-1 and TRBJ1-2 for the parts outside the CDR3, the full variable domain is KAGVTQTPRYLIKTRGQQVTLSCSPISGHRSVSWYQQTPGQGLQFLFEYFSETQRNKGNFPGRFSGRQFSNSRSEMNVSTLELGDSALYLCASSQDRANYGYTFGSGTRLTVV.

The chain couples TRBV3-1 (or the pseudogene TRBV3-2) to TRBJ1-1; 9 bases fit TRBD1. The ends lost 0 bases at V and 3 bases at J; junction bases unmatched: 11. Germline CDR1 LGHDT, CDR2 YNNKEL (reference sequence). The CDR3 covers 18 residues. The CDR3 DNA follows: TGTGCCAGCAGCCAAGAGGTGCCGGGGACAGGGTCGGACACTGAAGCTTTCTTT. It is translated as CASSQEVPGTGSDTEAFF.

About this clone itself: One end of the junction does not line up with germline, which may come from a read error. CDR3 in DNA: TGTGCTAGCAGCTTAGCCCGGGACAGGAACACCGGGGAGCTGTTTTTT. Protein: CASSLARDRNTGELFF. The rearrangement uses TRBV7-7 and TRBJ2-2; 7 nucleotides agree with TRBD1. CDR1 is SSHAT and CDR2 is FNYEAQ in the germline V gene (reference sequence). This CDR3 has 16 residues.

This clone has a single count. The V call is TRBV5-6, the J call TRBJ2-7; TRBD1 matches at 8 bases. This CDR3 is 15 amino acids long. The trim removed 4 bases at V and 5 bases at J, leaving 11 bases unmatched. Germline CDR1 SGHDT, CDR2 YYEEEE. CDR3 region: CASSPLGQGFNEQYF. CDR3 DNA sequence: TGTGCCAGCAGCCCCCTAGGACAGGGTTTTAACGAGCAGTACTTC.

In this sample, this clone turned up once. This chain connects TRBV12-3 or TRBV12-4 to TRBJ2-7; D perhaps matches TRBD1 (5 bases). V lost 5 bases to trimming and J lost 0 bases, with 8 bases between them. The CDR3 totals 13 residues. The CDR3 sequence is CASSADTSYEQYF. DNA of the CDR3: TGTGCCAGCAGTGCGGACACCTCCTACGAGCAGTACTTC.

The rearrangement joins TRBV12-3 or TRBV12-4 to TRBJ2-2; D not resolved. Trimming removed 7 bases from V and 1 base from J, with 7 bases in between. The CDR3 runs 13 residues. CDR3 loop: CASKLRNTGELFF. CDR3 nucleotide sequence: TGTGCCAGCAAACTACGGAACACCGGGGAGCTGTTTTTT.

The chain employs TRBV4-1 and TRBJ1-4, with 8 bases lining up with TRBD1. The trim removed 4 bases at V and 5 bases at J, leaving 6 bases unmatched. CDR3 length: 15 amino acids. From germline, CDR1 is MGHRA and CDR2 YSYEKL. The CDR3 nucleotides read TGCGCCAGCAGCCCTTCAGGGGGCGAGAATGAAAAACTGTTTTTT. It yields the protein CASSPSGGENEKLFF.

This clone was found once. Other DNA sequences in the same sample also yield this CDR3. The chain carries TRBV6-5 and TRBJ1-5; D is uncertain. V dropped 5 bases and J dropped 0 bases, with 5 bases sitting between them. This CDR3 region has 13 residues. Germline CDR1 MNHEY, CDR2 SVGAGI. The CDR3, as DNA: TGTGCCAGCAGTCTCGATAGCAATCAGCCCCAGCATTTT. Protein: CASSLDSNQPQHF.

V gene TRBV5-5 combines with J gene TRBJ2-6, with unresolved D. V lost 5 bases to trimming and J lost 1 base, with 16 bases between them. Germline values: CDR1 SGHKS, CDR2 YYEKEE (reference sequence). The CDR3 runs to 17 residues. In nucleotides, the CDR3 is TGTGCCAGCAGTATGACATACACCCTATCTGGGGCCAACGTCCTGACTTTC. It encodes CASSMTYTLSGANVLTF.

With regard to this clone: Its ends do not fully match the called genes, so a read error is possible. The chain joins TRBV6-6 to TRBJ1-5; tentative D call: TRBD1 (5 bases). The CDR3 has 14 amino acids. Germline assignment: CDR1 MNHNY and CDR2 SVGAGI (reference sequence). The DNA of the CDR3 is TGTGCCAGCAGAACCGGGACGGTAAATCCGCCCCAGCATTTT. The encoded protein is CASRTGTVNPPQHF.

The chain links TRBV12-3 or TRBV12-4 to TRBJ1-3; D gene uncertain. The CDR3 is made up of 13 amino acids. The V gene lost 10 bases and the J gene lost 0 bases, with 10 bases spanning the gap. The CDR3 is CATSGFSGNTIYF. CDR3 sequence (DNA): TGTGCCACCTCCGGGTTCTCTGGAAACACCATATATTTT.

CDR3 nucleotides: TGTGCCAGCAGTTACTCCGGACAGGGGGGGGACCCTAAGTACTTC. Its translation is CASSYSGQGGDPKYF. V and J are TRBV6-5 and TRBJ2-5; 10 nucleotides match TRBD1. Trimming at V came to 0 bases and at J to 12 bases, leaving 10 bases not matched to a gene. Germline V lookup: CDR1 MNHEY, CDR2 SVGAGI. This CDR3 has 15 residues.

The chain employs TRBV6-6 and TRBJ2-3; 7 bases line up with TRBD1. The V and J ends lost 6 bases and 7 bases, in that order; junction bases with no gene match: 13. The CDR3 has 15 amino acids. Germline CDR1 reads MNHNY; CDR2 reads SVGAGI (reference sequence). The CDR3 DNA reads as TGTGCCAGCAGCATTGGTTCGAGGGGGCCTAATACGCAGTATTTT. The encoded protein is CASSIGSRGPNTQYF.

The chain employs TRBV7-9 and TRBJ1-2; D not certain. Per the germline V gene, CDR1 is SEHNR and CDR2 is FQNEAQ (reference sequence). There are 16 residues in the CDR3. The V gene lost 0 bases and the J gene lost 5 bases, with 16 bases spanning the gap. The CDR3 protein is CASSLAAASIEYGYTF. The CDR3 bases are TGTGCCAGCAGCTTAGCGGCAGCGTCCATTGAATATGGCTACACCTTC.

This chain joins TRBV27 and TRBJ1-6; no definite D call. CDR1 is MNHEY and CDR2 is SMNVEV in the germline V gene (reference sequence). Deletions cut 7 bases from V and 5 bases from J, with 15 bases between. CDR3 length: 15 amino acids. The CDR3 reads CASTDPGLNNSPLHF. CDR3 nucleotides: TGTGCCAGCACCGATCCCGGGCTTAATAATTCACCCCTCCACTTT.

The chain recombines TRBV4-2 with TRBJ2-7; D is perhaps TRBD2 (5 bases). CDR1 LGHNA and CDR2 YNFKEQ come from the germline V gene. The CDR3 sequence is 15 residues long. The V end lost 1 base, the J end lost 0 bases, and 10 bases lay between the germline ends. CDR3: CASSQAPGDSYEQYF. The CDR3 nucleotides read TGTGCCAGCAGCCAAGCCCCCGGGGACTCCTACGAGCAGTACTTC.

CDR3 sequence reads: CASSSPTGPGSPLHF. The CDR3, as DNA: TGTGCCAGCAGTTCGCCGACAGGGCCGGGTTCACCCCTCCACTTT. The chain employs TRBV28 and TRBJ1-6, with 7 bases aligning to TRBD1. Germline V CDR1 and CDR2: MDHEN, SYDVKM. CDR3 length: 15 residues. V dropped 4 bases and J dropped 9; count of bases not matched to a gene: 9.

This sequence joins TRBV25-1 and TRBJ2-3, with 13 bases matching TRBD2. CDR1 is MGHDK, CDR2 SYGVNS, per germline. The V and J ends lost 3 bases and 1 base, in that order; junction bases with no gene match: 7. The CDR3 has 18 amino acids. CDR3 DNA: TGTGCCAGCAGTGACCGTACTAGCGGGAGGGCCGGCACAGATACGCAGTATTTT. Its translation: CASSDRTSGRAGTDTQYF. The variable domain in full, completed from reference TRBV25-1 and TRBJ2-3, reads EADIYQTPRYLVIGTGKKITLECSQTMGHDKMYWYQQDPGMELHLIHYSYGVNSTEKGDLSSESTVSRIRTEHFPLTLESARPSHTSQYLCASSDRTSGRAGTDTQYFGPGTRLTVL.

V usage is TRBV7-2 and J usage is TRBJ1-2; D gene uncertain. V was trimmed by 1 base and J by 0 bases, leaving 3 bases between them. Germline V lookup: CDR1 SGHTA, CDR2 FQGNSA. This CDR3 has 13 amino acids. In nucleotides, the CDR3 is TGTGCCAGCAGCTTAGACGCTAACTATGGCTACACCTTC. Encoded protein: CASSLDANYGYTF.

V gene TRBV19 combines with J gene TRBJ1-6, with TRBD1 matching 7 bases. Unmatched junction bases numbered 9, after V lost 3 bases and J lost 7 bases. The V gene's germline CDR1 is LNHDA and CDR2 SQIVND (reference sequence). The CDR3 has 16 amino acids. This CDR3 reads CASSIGGDRANSPLHF. CDR3 DNA: TGTGCCAGTAGTATCGGGGGAGACAGGGCGAATTCACCCCTCCACTTT.

The CDR3 DNA is TGTGCCAGCAGTGAATTAGCGGGTGCCAACACCGGGGAGCTGTTTTTT. It specifies CASSELAGANTGELFF. V gene TRBV6-1 combines with J gene TRBJ2-2; 7 bases are a match to TRBD2. After removal of 2 bases from V and 2 bases from J, the junction contained 5 bases not matched to a gene. CDR3 size: 16 residues. In germline, CDR1 is MNHNS, CDR2 SASEGT.

Here the CDR3 reads CASSLEYGSPYNEQFF. CDR3 nucleotides: TGTGCCAGCAGCTTAGAATACGGGAGCCCCTACAATGAGCAGTTCTTC. V usage is TRBV7-6 and J usage is TRBJ2-1, with a possible D match to TRBD2 (6 bases). The CDR3 has 16 residues. V was shortened by 1 base and J by 2 bases, with 12 bases between the two germline ends. Germline V gene sequence: CDR1 SGHVS, CDR2 FNYEAQ. The full variable domain, in which reference TRBV7-6 and TRBJ2-1 provide the parts outside the CDR3, is GAGVSQSPRYKVTKRGQDVALRCDPISGHVSLYWYRQALGQGPEFLTYFNYEAQQDKSGLPNDRFSAERPEGSISTLTIQRTEQRDSAMYRCASSLEYGSPYNEQFFGPGTRLTVL.

The V gene is TRBV16, the J gene TRBJ1-2; D is possibly TRBD1 (5 bases). CDR1 KGHSY and CDR2 FQNENV come from the germline V gene. The CDR3 is made up of 13 amino acids. Deletions cut 6 bases from V and 3 bases from J, with 11 bases between. This chain's CDR3 is CASRRDGHYGYTF. CDR3 sequence (DNA): TGTGCCAGCAGGCGGGACGGACACTATGGCTACACCTTC.

The chain has TRBV10-2 and TRBJ2-3; 11 bases are a match to TRBD2. J lost 4 bases, V lost 6 bases, and 9 bases had no gene match. In germline, CDR1 is WSHSY, CDR2 SAAADI. The CDR3 contains 16 residues. CDR3 protein: CASRYSGGAWPDTQYF. CDR3 sequence (DNA): TGCGCCAGCAGGTATAGCGGGGGGGCCTGGCCAGATACGCAGTATTTT.

The V gene is TRBV4-1, the J gene TRBJ2-6, with D perhaps matching TRBD1 (5 bases). V was cut by 4 bases and J by 0 bases, with 16 bases left in between. CDR1 MGHRA and CDR2 YSYEKL come from the germline V gene. The CDR3 is made up of 18 amino acids. As DNA, the CDR3 is TGCGCCAGCAGCCTGGACACTCAGGTTTTCTCTGGGGCCAACGTCCTGACTTTC. Translating gives CASSLDTQVFSGANVLTF.

The rearrangement links TRBV6-6 to TRBJ1-2; no definite D call. Trimming removed 2 bases at V and 0 bases at J, with 10 bases between. The CDR3 sequence is 15 residues long. Germline CDR1 and CDR2: MNHNY and SVGAGI (reference sequence). The CDR3 reads CASSYHGNSNYGYTF. The CDR3, as DNA: TGTGCCAGCAGTTACCACGGGAATTCTAACTATGGCTACACCTTC.